The entry below gives a single T cell receptor (beta chain) sequence along with its context. Germline loops: CDR1 GTSNPN, CDR2 SVGIG (reference sequence). Germline trimming cut 0 bases from V and 4 bases from J; bases unmatched to any gene: 5. The CDR3 loop spans 14 amino acids. PCR primers comprised 60 Vbeta and 13 Jbeta primers. TCRdb's table, derived via immunoSEQ multiplex PCR, lists solely in-frame clones and lacks some. Among 150,000 to 200,000 clones listed, approximately 80% were seen once. The data belong to a study of cytomegalovirus exposure and HLA in healthy donors. Participants comprised healthy donors of bone marrow.

The chain uses TRBV30 and TRBJ1-2; 7 bases agree with TRBD1. The clonotype was recovered from a man younger than 35 in good health and CMV-seronegative. Sequencing was done on a sample of PBMCs. The CDR3 DNA is TGTGCCTGGAGTGTCGAGGCAGGGGGCTATGGCTACACCTTC. Protein: CAWSVEAGGYGYTF.